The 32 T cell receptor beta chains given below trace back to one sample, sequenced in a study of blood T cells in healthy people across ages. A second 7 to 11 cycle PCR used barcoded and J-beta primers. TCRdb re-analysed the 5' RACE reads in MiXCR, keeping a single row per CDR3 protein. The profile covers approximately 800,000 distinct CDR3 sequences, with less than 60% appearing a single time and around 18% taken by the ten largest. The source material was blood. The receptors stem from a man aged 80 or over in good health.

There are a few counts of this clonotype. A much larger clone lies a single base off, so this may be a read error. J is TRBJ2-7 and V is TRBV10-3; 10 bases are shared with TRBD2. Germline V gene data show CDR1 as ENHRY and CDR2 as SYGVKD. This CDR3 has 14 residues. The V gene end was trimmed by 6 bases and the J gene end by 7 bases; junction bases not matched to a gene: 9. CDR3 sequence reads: CAIRLASGSSEQYF. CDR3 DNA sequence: TGTGCCATCAGGCTGGCTAGCGGGAGCAGTGAGCAGTACTTC.

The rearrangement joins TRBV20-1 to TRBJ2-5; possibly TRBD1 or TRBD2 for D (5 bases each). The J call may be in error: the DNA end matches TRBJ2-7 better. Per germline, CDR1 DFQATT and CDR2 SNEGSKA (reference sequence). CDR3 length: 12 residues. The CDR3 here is CSAAGTPSEQYF. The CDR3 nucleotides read TGCAGTGCCGCCGGGACCCCCTCCGAGCAGTACTTC.

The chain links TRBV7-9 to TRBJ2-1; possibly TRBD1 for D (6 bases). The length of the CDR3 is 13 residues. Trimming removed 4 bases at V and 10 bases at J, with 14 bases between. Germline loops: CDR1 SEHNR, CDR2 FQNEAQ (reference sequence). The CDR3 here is CASSSSGQGEQFF. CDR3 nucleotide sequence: TGTGCCAGCAGCTCCTCGGGACAAGGAGAGCAGTTCTTC.

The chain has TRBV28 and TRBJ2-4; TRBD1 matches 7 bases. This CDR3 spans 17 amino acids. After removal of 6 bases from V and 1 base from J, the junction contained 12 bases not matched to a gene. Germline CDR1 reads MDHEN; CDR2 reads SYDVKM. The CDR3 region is CASRPTQDRWAKNIQYF. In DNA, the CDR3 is TGTGCCAGCAGACCAACGCAGGACAGGTGGGCCAAAAACATTCAGTACTTC.

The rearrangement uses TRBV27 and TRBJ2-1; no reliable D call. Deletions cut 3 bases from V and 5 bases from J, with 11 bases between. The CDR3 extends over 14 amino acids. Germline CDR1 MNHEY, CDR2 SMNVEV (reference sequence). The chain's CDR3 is CASSFSQIHNEQFF. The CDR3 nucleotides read TGTGCCAGCAGTTTTTCCCAGATCCACAATGAGCAGTTCTTC.

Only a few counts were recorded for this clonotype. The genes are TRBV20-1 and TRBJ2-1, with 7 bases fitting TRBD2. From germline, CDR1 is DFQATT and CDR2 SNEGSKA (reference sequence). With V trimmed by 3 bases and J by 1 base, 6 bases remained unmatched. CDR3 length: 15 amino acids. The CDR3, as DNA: TGCAGTGCTAGTCATCTAGCGGATTCCTACAATGAGCAGTTCTTC. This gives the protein CSASHLADSYNEQFF.

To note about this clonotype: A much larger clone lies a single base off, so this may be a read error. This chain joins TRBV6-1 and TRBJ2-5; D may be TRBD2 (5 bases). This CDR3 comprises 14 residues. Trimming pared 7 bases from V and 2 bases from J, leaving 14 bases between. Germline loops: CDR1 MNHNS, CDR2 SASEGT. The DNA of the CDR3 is TGTGCCAGCATTGATACTAGATCGCAAGAGACCCAGTACTTC. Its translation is CASIDTRSQETQYF.

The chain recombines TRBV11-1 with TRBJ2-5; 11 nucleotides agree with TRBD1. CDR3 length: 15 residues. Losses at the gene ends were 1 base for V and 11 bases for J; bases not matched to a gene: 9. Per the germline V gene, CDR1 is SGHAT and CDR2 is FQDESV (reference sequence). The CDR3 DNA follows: TGTGCCAGCAGCTTAGTTGGGGACAGGGGGGATGAGCAGTACTTC. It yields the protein CASSLVGDRGDEQYF. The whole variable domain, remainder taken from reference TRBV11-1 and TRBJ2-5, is EAEVAQSPRYKITEKSQAVAFWCDPISGHATLYWYRQILGQGPELLVQFQDESVVDDSQLPKDRFSAERLKGVDSTLKIQPAELGDSAMYLCASSLVGDRGDEQYFGPGTRLLVL.

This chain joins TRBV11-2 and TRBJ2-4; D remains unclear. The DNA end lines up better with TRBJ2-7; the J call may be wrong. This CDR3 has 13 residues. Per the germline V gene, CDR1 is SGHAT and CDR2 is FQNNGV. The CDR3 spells CASSFGSQGEQYF. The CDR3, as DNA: TGTGCCAGCAGCTTTGGCTCCCAAGGCGAGCAGTACTTC.

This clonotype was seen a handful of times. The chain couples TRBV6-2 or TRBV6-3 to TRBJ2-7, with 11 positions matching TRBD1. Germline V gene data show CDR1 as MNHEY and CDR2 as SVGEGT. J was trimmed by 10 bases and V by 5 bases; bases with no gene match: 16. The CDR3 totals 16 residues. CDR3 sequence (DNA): TGTGCCAGCAGTACCCCTCGGACAGGGGGCGCGATAATTCAGTACTTC. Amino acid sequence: CASSTPRTGGAIIQYF.

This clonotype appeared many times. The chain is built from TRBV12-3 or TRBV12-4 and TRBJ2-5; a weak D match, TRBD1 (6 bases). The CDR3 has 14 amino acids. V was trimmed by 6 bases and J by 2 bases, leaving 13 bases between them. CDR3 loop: CASSRGQLQETQYF. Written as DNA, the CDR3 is TGTGCCAGCAGCAGAGGACAGCTACAAGAGACCCAGTACTTC.

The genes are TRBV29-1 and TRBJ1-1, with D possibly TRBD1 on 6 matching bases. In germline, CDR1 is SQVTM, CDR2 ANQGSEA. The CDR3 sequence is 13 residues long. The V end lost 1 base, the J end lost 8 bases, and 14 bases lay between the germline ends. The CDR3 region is CSVEGDGGLEAFF. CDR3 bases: TGCAGCGTTGAAGGGGATGGGGGGCTAGAAGCTTTCTTT.

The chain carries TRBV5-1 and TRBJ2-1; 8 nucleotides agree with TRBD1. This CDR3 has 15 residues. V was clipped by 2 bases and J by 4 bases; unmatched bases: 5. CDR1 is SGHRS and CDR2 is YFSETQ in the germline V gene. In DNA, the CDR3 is TGCGCCAGCAGCTTTGACAGGGGACCTTACAATGAGCAGTTCTTC. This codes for CASSFDRGPYNEQFF.

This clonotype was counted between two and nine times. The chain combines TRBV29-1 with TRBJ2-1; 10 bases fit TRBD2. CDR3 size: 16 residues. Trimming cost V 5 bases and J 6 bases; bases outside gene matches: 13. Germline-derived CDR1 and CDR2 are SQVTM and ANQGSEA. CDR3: CSVQRGWLAGANEQFF. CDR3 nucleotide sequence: TGCAGCGTTCAAAGAGGCTGGCTAGCGGGGGCCAATGAGCAGTTCTTC.

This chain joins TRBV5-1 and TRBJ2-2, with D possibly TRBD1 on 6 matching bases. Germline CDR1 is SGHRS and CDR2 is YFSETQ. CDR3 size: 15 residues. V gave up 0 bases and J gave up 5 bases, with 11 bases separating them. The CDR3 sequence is CASSLAGDPTGELFF. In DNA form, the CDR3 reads TGCGCCAGCAGCTTGGCAGGGGATCCTACCGGGGAGCTGTTTTTT.

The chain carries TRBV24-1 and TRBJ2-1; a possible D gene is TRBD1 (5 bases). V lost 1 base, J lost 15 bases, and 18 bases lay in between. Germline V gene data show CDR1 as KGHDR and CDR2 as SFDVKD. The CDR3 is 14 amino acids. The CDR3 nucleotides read TGTGCCACCAGTGATTTAACAGGCCTGCGTGGAAGGTTCTTC. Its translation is CATSDLTGLRGRFF.

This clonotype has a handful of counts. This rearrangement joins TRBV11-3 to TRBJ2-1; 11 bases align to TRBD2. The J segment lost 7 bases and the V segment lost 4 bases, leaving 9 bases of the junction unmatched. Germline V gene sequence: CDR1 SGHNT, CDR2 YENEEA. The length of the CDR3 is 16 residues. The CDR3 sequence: CASSSRTSGHSNEQFF. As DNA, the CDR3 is TGTGCCAGCAGCTCAAGGACTAGCGGGCATAGTAATGAGCAGTTCTTC.

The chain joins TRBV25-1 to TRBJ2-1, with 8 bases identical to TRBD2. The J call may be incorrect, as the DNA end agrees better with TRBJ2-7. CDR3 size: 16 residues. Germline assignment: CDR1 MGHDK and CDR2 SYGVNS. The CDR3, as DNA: TGTGCCAGCAGTGAATCAATAGCGGGGAGTTTGAATGAGCAGTACTTC. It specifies CASSESIAGSLNEQYF.

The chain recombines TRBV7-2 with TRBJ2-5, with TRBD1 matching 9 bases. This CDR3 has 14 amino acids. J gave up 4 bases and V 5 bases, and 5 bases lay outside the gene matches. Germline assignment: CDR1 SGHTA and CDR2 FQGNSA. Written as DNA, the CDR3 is TGTGCCAGCAGCAGGGACAGGGAAGGAGAGACCCAGTACTTC. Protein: CASSRDREGETQYF. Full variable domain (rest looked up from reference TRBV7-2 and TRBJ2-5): GAGVSQSPSNKVTEKGKDVELRCDPISGHTALYWYRQSLGQGLEFLIYFQGNSAPDKSGLPSDRFSAERTGGSVSTLTIQRTQQEDSAVYLCASSRDREGETQYFGPGTRLLVL.

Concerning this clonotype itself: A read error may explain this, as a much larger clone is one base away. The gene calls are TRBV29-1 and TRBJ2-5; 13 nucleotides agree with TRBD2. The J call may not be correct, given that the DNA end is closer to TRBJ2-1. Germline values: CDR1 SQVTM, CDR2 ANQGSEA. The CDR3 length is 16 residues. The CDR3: CSVDLGLAGTQETQFF. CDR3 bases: TGCAGCGTAGATCTGGGACTAGCGGGAACCCAAGAGACCCAGTTCTTC.

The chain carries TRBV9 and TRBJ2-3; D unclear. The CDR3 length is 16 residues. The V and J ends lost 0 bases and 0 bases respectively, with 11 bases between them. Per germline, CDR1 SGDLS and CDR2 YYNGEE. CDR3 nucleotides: TGTGCCAGCAGCGTAGACTACTCTTCTAGCACAGATACGCAGTATTTT. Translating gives CASSVDYSSSTDTQYF.

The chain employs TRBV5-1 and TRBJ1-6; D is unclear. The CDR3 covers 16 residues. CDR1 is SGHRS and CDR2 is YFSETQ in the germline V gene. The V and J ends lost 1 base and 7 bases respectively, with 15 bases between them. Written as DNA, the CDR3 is TGCGCCAGCAGCTTGATGTCGGCAGTGGCAAATTCACCCCTCCACTTT. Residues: CASSLMSAVANSPLHF.

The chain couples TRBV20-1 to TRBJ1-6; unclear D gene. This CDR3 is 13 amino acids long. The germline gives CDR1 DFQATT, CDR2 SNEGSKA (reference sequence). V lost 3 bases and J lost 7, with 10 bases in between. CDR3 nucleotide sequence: TGCAGTGCTAGTTCAACAGAAAATTCACCCCTCCACTTT. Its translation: CSASSTENSPLHF.

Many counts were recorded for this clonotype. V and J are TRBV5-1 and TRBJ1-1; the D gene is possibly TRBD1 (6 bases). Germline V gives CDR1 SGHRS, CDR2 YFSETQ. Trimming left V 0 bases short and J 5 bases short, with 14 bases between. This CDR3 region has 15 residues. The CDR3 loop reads CASSLDGGARTEAFF. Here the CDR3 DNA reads TGCGCCAGCAGCTTGGACGGGGGGGCGCGAACTGAAGCTTTCTTT.

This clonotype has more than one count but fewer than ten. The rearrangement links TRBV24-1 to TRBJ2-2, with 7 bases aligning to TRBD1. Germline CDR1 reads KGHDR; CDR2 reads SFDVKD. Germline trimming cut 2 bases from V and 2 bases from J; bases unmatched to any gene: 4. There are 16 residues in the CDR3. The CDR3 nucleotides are TGTGCCACCAGTGATTGGACAGGAGGTAACACCGGGGAGCTGTTTTTT. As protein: CATSDWTGGNTGELFF.

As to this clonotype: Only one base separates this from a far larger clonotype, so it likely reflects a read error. As DNA, the CDR3 is TGTGCCAGCAGCTTACGTGGGGAGGCCCAGTACTTC. It yields the protein CASSLRGEAQYF. The chain couples TRBV11-3 to TRBJ2-4, with D tentatively TRBD2 (6 bases). The germline V and J ends were trimmed by 2 bases and 13 bases, with 12 bases remaining between them. The CDR3 covers 12 residues. Germline CDR1 SGHNT, CDR2 YENEEA.

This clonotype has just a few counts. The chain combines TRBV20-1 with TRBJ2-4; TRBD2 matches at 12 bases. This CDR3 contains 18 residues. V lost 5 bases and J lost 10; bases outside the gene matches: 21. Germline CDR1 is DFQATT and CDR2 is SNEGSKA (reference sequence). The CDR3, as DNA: TGCAGTGCTGAGAGGGGAACGACTAGCGGGGGCTCATTTACTATTCAGTACTTC. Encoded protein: CSAERGTTSGGSFTIQYF.

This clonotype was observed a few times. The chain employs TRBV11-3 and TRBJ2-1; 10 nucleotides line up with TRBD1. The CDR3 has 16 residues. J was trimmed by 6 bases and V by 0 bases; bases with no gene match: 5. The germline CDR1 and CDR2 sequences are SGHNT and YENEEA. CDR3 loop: CASSLDSGTGVNEQFF. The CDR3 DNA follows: TGTGCCAGCAGCTTAGACTCCGGGACAGGGGTCAATGAGCAGTTCTTC. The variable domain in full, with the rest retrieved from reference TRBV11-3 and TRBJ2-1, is EAGVVQSPRYKIIEKKQPVAFWCNPISGHNTLYWYLQNLGQGPELLIRYENEEAVDDSQLPKDRFSAERLKGVDSTLKIQPAELGDSAVYLCASSLDSGTGVNEQFFGPGTRLTVL.

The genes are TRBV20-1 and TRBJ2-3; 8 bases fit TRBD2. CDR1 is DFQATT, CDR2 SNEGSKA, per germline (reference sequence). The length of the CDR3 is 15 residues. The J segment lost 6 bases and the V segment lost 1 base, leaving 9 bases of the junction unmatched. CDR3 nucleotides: TGCAGTGCTAGAGCCGGGACTAGGGATCCGGATACGCAGTATTTT. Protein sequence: CSARAGTRDPDTQYF.

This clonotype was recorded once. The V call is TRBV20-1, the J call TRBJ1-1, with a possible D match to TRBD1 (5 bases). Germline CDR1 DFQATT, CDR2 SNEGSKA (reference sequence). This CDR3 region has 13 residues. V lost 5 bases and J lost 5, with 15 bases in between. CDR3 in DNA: TGCAGTGCTTCTTCACCTACAGGTACTGAAGCTTTCTTT. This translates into CSASSPTGTEAFF.

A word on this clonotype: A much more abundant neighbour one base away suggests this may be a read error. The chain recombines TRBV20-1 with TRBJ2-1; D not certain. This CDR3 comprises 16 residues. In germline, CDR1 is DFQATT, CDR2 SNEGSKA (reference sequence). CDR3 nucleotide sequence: TGCAGTGCTAGCGGTTTCTACCAGAGCTCCTACACTGAGCAGTTCTTC. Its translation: CSASGFYQSSYTEQFF.

This chain's CDR3 is CAIREAASGANVLTF. CDR3 sequence (DNA): TGTGCCATCAGAGAGGCGGCCTCTGGGGCCAACGTCCTGACTTTC. The chain carries TRBV10-3 and TRBJ2-6; D call uncertain. The CDR3 has 15 amino acids. Trimming cost V 6 bases and J 0 bases, with 9 bases left between them. The V gene's germline CDR1 is ENHRY and CDR2 SYGVKD.